These 32 T cell receptor beta chains came from one sample sequenced in a study of post-analysis software for immune sequencing data. Antigens of these TCRs are unknown. General observations from the study: Patients used about 5 TRBV segments, including TRBV5-6, TRBV5-1 and TRBV20-1, more often than controls.

Researchers reported that TCR beta cDNA libraries carried unique molecular identifiers. TCRdb independently ran MiXCR on the PCR reads; one entry per CDR3 protein. The sample holds roughly 570,000 distinct CDR3 sequences, about a third seen once. The material sequenced was blood. Receptors originate from a girl aged 2-17 years with multiple sclerosis.

The CDR3 DNA sequence: TGTGCCAGCAGTTCCTTCGATAATGAAAAACTGTTTTTT. This codes for CASSSFDNEKLFF. The gene calls are TRBV12-3 or TRBV12-4 and TRBJ1-4, with unresolved D. This CDR3 spans 13 amino acids. V was clipped by 4 bases and J by 4 bases, with 7 bases between them.

In nucleotides, the CDR3 is TGTGCCAGCACCGCGACCCGCACAGATACGCAGTATTTT. Amino acid sequence: CASTATRTDTQYF. The rearrangement links TRBV2 to TRBJ2-3; D not certain. The CDR3 consists of 13 residues. The germline V gene encodes CDR1 SNHLY and CDR2 FYNNEI. The germline V and J ends were trimmed by 7 bases and 1 base, with 9 bases remaining between them. The whole variable domain, remainder taken from reference TRBV2 and TRBJ2-3, is EPEVTQTPSHQVTQMGQEVILRCVPISNHLYFYWYRQILGQKVEFLVSFYNNEISEKSEIFDDQFSVERPDGSNFTLKIRSTKLEDSAMYFCASTATRTDTQYFGPGTRLTVL.

The sample holds a few counts of this clonotype. V and J are TRBV5-1 and TRBJ2-7; 8 nucleotides agree with TRBD1. With 6 bases clipped from V and 7 bases from J, the junction kept 12 bases outside the gene matches. This CDR3 spans 14 amino acids. Germline V gene data show CDR1 as SGHRS and CDR2 as YFSETQ. The CDR3, as DNA: TGCGCCAGCACCCACCGGACAGGGTCGGGGGAGCAGTACTTC. Translating gives CASTHRTGSGEQYF.

Many counts were recorded for this clonotype. The chain has TRBV6-6 and TRBJ2-1; tentatively, D is TRBD1 (5 bases). This CDR3 is built from 14 residues. Trimming shortened V by 9 bases and J by 2 bases, and 14 bases separated the two germline ends. CDR1 and CDR2 from the germline V gene are MNHNY and SVGAGI (reference sequence). The CDR3 DNA reads as TGTGCCAGTTTTGACAGATCGGCCTACAATGAGCAGTTCTTC. Translating gives CASFDRSAYNEQFF.

The chain carries TRBV4-1 and TRBJ2-7, with TRBD1 matching over 8 bases. This CDR3 is built from 17 residues. J was trimmed by 3 bases and V by 4 bases; bases with no gene match: 14. Germline CDR1 MGHRA, CDR2 YSYEKL. CDR3 sequence (DNA): TGCGCCAGCAGCCCTGGGATAGGACAGGGTATGTTCTACGAGCAGTACTTC. This encodes CASSPGIGQGMFYEQYF.

The rearrangement links TRBV12-3 or TRBV12-4 to TRBJ1-5; the D is unclear. The CDR3 spans 14 residues. Trimming shortened V by 4 bases and J by 2 bases, and 9 bases separated the two germline ends. This chain's CDR3 is CASSSGGGNQPQHF. The CDR3 DNA reads TGTGCCAGCAGTTCGGGTGGCGGCAATCAGCCCCAGCATTTT.

This chain connects TRBV4-2 to TRBJ2-1; 7 bases fit TRBD1. The length of the CDR3 is 16 residues. The V segment lost 4 bases and the J segment 4 bases; nucleotides outside the gene matches: 10. CDR1 is LGHNA, CDR2 YNFKEQ, per germline. The CDR3 nucleotides read TGTGCCAGCAGCCTCGAACAGGGGAATGGGTACAATGAGCAGTTCTTC. Translation gives CASSLEQGNGYNEQFF.

This clonotype appeared a few times. The chain has TRBV6-4 and TRBJ2-1; a possible D gene is TRBD2 (7 bases). Germline CDR1 is MRHNA and CDR2 is SNTAGT. CDR3 length: 17 amino acids. The DNA for the CDR3 is TGTGCTCTTGTCGATTCCTGGGGGGGGCCGAGCTACAATGAGCAGTTCTTC. Residues: CALVDSWGGPSYNEQFF.

This chain joins TRBV28 and TRBJ1-5; the D gene is possibly TRBD1 (5 bases). CDR1 is MDHEN and CDR2 is SYDVKM in the germline V gene. The CDR3 spans 14 residues. Trimming cost V 5 bases and J 6 bases, with 14 bases left between them. CDR3 residues: CASSHDQGGQPQHF. The CDR3 DNA follows: TGTGCCAGCAGTCATGATCAGGGAGGTCAGCCCCAGCATTTT.

The chain's CDR3 is CASQTGNADTQYF. The CDR3 region has the DNA TGCGCCAGCCAAACAGGGAATGCAGATACGCAGTATTTT. This sequence joins TRBV5-1 and TRBJ2-3; D is possibly TRBD1 (6 bases). The germline CDR1 and CDR2 sequences are SGHRS and YFSETQ. CDR3 length: 13 amino acids. Trimming pared 7 bases from V and 4 bases from J, leaving 13 bases between.

This clonotype occurred a few times. This chain links TRBV5-6 with TRBJ2-7; no firm D call. The J call is uncertain, as TRBJ2-5 better fits the DNA end. The CDR3 length is 12 residues. The germline gives CDR1 SGHDT, CDR2 YYEEEE. Here the CDR3 reads CASSFEAETQYF. DNA for the CDR3: TGTGCCAGCAGCTTCGAGGCGGAGACCCAGTACTTC.

This clonotype appeared a few times. The rearrangement links TRBV5-1 to TRBJ1-2; D not resolved. Germline assignment: CDR1 SGHRS and CDR2 YFSETQ. Deletions cut 7 bases from V and 1 base from J, with 14 bases between. The length of the CDR3 is 14 residues. DNA for the CDR3: TGCGCCAGCCGGGCTAGTGCGGATAACTATGGCTACACCTTC. Translated, it gives CASRASADNYGYTF.

In this sample, this clonotype turned up a few times. The chain couples TRBV28 to TRBJ1-2; D possibly corresponds to TRBD1 (6 bases). CDR1 and CDR2 (germline): MDHEN, SYDVKM. V gave up 10 bases and J gave up 7 bases, with 13 bases separating them. The CDR3 runs to 11 residues. CDR3 protein: CATVTGSGYTF. CDR3 DNA: TGTGCCACCGTAACAGGGTCTGGCTACACCTTC.

This sequence joins TRBV29-1 and TRBJ2-5, with D unresolved. V was clipped by 4 bases and J by 5 bases, with 20 bases between them. This CDR3 has 15 residues. Per the germline V gene, CDR1 is SQVTM and CDR2 is ANQGSEA. The CDR3 reads CSVGRPPRVPETQYF. In DNA form, the CDR3 reads TGCAGCGTTGGGCGGCCGCCACGGGTCCCCGAGACCCAGTACTTC.

The sample holds a few counts of this clonotype. V is TRBV12-5 and J is TRBJ1-1, with no clear D. Germline CDR1 and CDR2: LGHNT and FRNRAP. The V gene lost 1 base and the J gene lost 4 bases, with 7 bases spanning the gap. The CDR3 has 13 amino acids. CDR3 sequence: CASGLEAGTEAFF. CDR3 in DNA: TGTGCTAGTGGTTTGGAGGCGGGCACTGAAGCTTTCTTT. Using reference TRBV12-5 and TRBJ1-1 for the parts outside the CDR3, the full variable domain is DARVTQTPRHKVTEMGQEVTMRCQPILGHNTVFWYRQTMMQGLELLAYFRNRAPLDDSGMPKDRFSAEMPDATLATLKIQPSEPRDSAVYFCASGLEAGTEAFFGQGTRLTVV.

The chain joins TRBV20-1 to TRBJ1-4; D is uncertain. Germline assignment: CDR1 DFQATT and CDR2 SNEGSKA (reference sequence). The CDR3 has 17 amino acids. Between the trimmed V and J ends, which lost 1 base and 3 bases, there was a span of 18 bases. The CDR3 DNA is TGCAGTGCTAGAGGAACACCCGGAACCGAATCTAATGAAAAACTGTTTTTT. Translating it yields CSARGTPGTESNEKLFF.

This clonotype has a handful of counts. The CDR3 DNA is TGCGCCAGCAGCGAAGGGACAGGGAGTGGCAATGAGCAGTTCTTC. Its protein is CASSEGTGSGNEQFF. The chain has TRBV4-1 and TRBJ2-1; 9 positions match TRBD1. J gave up 6 bases and V 5 bases, and 8 bases lay outside the gene matches. The germline V gene has CDR1 MGHRA and CDR2 YSYEKL. The CDR3 extends over 15 amino acids.

This sequence joins TRBV10-2 and TRBJ2-3, with TRBD2 as a possible D gene (5 bases). CDR1 and CDR2 (germline): WSHSY, SAAADI. The V end lost 3 bases, the J end lost 8 bases, and 15 bases lay between the germline ends. The CDR3 length is 14 residues. The CDR3 protein is CASSEEPPGITQYF. For the CDR3, the DNA is TGCGCCAGCAGTGAAGAGCCCCCCGGGATTACGCAGTATTTT.

This clonotype appeared a few times. The chain recombines TRBV7-9 with TRBJ1-5; D not resolved. The CDR3 spans 13 residues. CDR1 and CDR2 (germline): SEHNR, FQNEAQ (reference sequence). V gave up 3 bases and J gave up 5 bases, with 8 bases separating them. The CDR3 spells CASSFGIYQPQHF. In nucleotides, the CDR3 is TGTGCCAGCAGCTTCGGCATCTATCAGCCCCAGCATTTT.

The sample holds one count of this clonotype. This chain joins TRBV7-2 and TRBJ2-7, with D possibly being TRBD2 (5 bases). The closer fit of TRBJ2-5 to the DNA end suggests the J call may be wrong. CDR3 length equals 15 residues. Germline lookup yields CDR1 SGHTA and CDR2 FQGNSA. The CDR3 DNA reads as TGTGCCAGCAGCAAATCCGCGGGCGTTTCAGAGACCCAGTACTTC. This codes for CASSKSAGVSETQYF.

This clonotype turned up a few times. V is TRBV5-1 and J is TRBJ2-7; 10 bases align to TRBD1. V lost 2 bases, J lost 5 bases, and 10 bases stayed unmatched. CDR1 is SGHRS and CDR2 is YFSETQ in the germline V gene. CDR3 size: 16 residues. The CDR3 DNA sequence: TGCGCCAGCAGCTTCCGGGCCGGGACAGGGGCCCACGAGCAGTACTTC. Translation gives CASSFRAGTGAHEQYF.

V is TRBV29-1 and J is TRBJ1-1, with D perhaps matching TRBD1 (5 bases). V shed 2 bases and J shed 1 base, with 17 bases lying between them. Germline V gives CDR1 SQVTM, CDR2 ANQGSEA. This CDR3 spans 16 amino acids. The chain's CDR3 is CSVETPRAGRNTEAFF. As DNA, the CDR3 is TGCAGCGTTGAAACTCCGCGGGCAGGGCGGAACACTGAAGCTTTCTTT.

This rearrangement joins TRBV10-3 to TRBJ1-5; no firm D call. The CDR3 extends over 13 amino acids. Germline assignment: CDR1 ENHRY and CDR2 SYGVKD. V gave up 6 bases and J gave up 5 bases, with 11 bases separating them. The CDR3 DNA sequence: TGTGCCATCAGCCCTACAGCGGATCAGCCCCAGCATTTT. It is translated as CAISPTADQPQHF.

This chain's CDR3 is CASSLLDRVETQYF. The CDR3 region has the DNA TGTGCCAGCAGCTTGCTGGACAGGGTAGAGACCCAGTACTTC. The chain employs TRBV5-6 and TRBJ2-5, with 8 bases lining up with TRBD1. V lost 1 base, J lost 4 bases, and 3 bases stayed unmatched. The CDR3 is 14 residues long. Looked up from germline, CDR1 is SGHDT and CDR2 is YYEEEE.

This clonotype was detected only a few times. This chain uses TRBV28 with TRBJ2-1; weak D call: TRBD1 (8 bases). With 2 bases removed from V and 5 bases from J, the gap between germline ends came to 13 bases. In germline, CDR1 is MDHEN, CDR2 SYDVKM. This CDR3 has 15 amino acids. The CDR3 nucleotides are TGTGCCAGCAGTTTACAGGGGGCGGGAGACAATGAGCAGTTCTTC. This sequence encodes CASSLQGAGDNEQFF.

The V gene is TRBV27, the J gene TRBJ2-6, with TRBD2 identical over 7 bases. The CDR3 spans 15 residues. Germline CDR1 reads MNHEY; CDR2 reads SMNVEV (reference sequence). V shed 6 bases and J 4 bases; nucleotides not matched to a gene: 6. The CDR3 DNA sequence: TGTGCCAGCAGCACGAGCGGGGCGGGGGCCAACGTCCTGACTTTC. Its translation is CASSTSGAGANVLTF.

The chain couples TRBV4-1 to TRBJ2-3, with TRBD2 as a possible D gene (5 bases). The CDR3 is made up of 18 amino acids. CDR1 MGHRA and CDR2 YSYEKL come from the germline V gene. Trimming pared 0 bases from V and 0 bases from J, leaving 16 bases between. CDR3 sequence reads: CASSQDLSDSHSTDTQYF. CDR3 in DNA: TGCGCCAGCAGCCAAGATCTATCGGACTCGCATAGCACAGATACGCAGTATTTT.

The chain has TRBV25-1 and TRBJ2-1; no definite D call. Between the trimmed V and J ends, which lost 3 bases and 13 bases, there was a span of 19 bases. The CDR3 sequence is 14 residues long. The germline V gene encodes CDR1 MGHDK and CDR2 SYGVNS. The CDR3 region has the DNA TGTGCCAGCAGTGAGTCTCGGCCAGGCGAGACCCAGTTCTTC. Translated: CASSESRPGETQFF.

This clonotype appeared a few times. This chain uses TRBV19 with TRBJ2-7, with TRBD1 matching 10 bases. The length of the CDR3 is 16 residues. V gave up 6 bases and J gave up 5 bases; unmatched junction bases: 13. CDR1 LNHDA and CDR2 SQIVND come from the germline V gene (reference sequence). The CDR3 spells CASRNIGQGDIDEQYF. The CDR3 DNA sequence: TGTGCCAGTAGAAATATTGGACAGGGGGATATCGACGAGCAGTACTTC.

The chain has TRBV6-5 and TRBJ2-6; tentatively, D is TRBD1 (6 bases). This CDR3 region has 17 residues. The germline gives CDR1 MNHEY, CDR2 SVGAGI. V gave up 2 bases and J gave up 0 bases, with 11 bases separating them. CDR3 protein: CASSYRDKASGANVLTF. DNA of the CDR3: TGTGCCAGCAGTTACCGGGACAAGGCCTCTGGGGCCAACGTCCTGACTTTC.

The chain employs TRBV29-1 and TRBJ1-6; D gene ambiguous. V lost 4 bases and J 4 bases, leaving 11 bases between the germline ends. CDR1 and CDR2 (germline): SQVTM, ANQGSEA. CDR3 length equals 14 residues. The CDR3 is CSVAEGGYNSPLHF. The DNA for the CDR3 is TGCAGCGTTGCGGAGGGTGGTTATAATTCACCCCTCCACTTT.

The V call is TRBV7-9, the J call TRBJ1-1, with D unclear. The CDR3 length is 13 residues. V lost 2 bases, J lost 4 bases, and 8 bases lay in between. Germline-derived CDR1 and CDR2 are SEHNR and FQNEAQ (reference sequence). CDR3 region: CASSLRAGTEAFF. The CDR3 bases are TGTGCCAGCAGCTTACGGGCTGGCACTGAAGCTTTCTTT.